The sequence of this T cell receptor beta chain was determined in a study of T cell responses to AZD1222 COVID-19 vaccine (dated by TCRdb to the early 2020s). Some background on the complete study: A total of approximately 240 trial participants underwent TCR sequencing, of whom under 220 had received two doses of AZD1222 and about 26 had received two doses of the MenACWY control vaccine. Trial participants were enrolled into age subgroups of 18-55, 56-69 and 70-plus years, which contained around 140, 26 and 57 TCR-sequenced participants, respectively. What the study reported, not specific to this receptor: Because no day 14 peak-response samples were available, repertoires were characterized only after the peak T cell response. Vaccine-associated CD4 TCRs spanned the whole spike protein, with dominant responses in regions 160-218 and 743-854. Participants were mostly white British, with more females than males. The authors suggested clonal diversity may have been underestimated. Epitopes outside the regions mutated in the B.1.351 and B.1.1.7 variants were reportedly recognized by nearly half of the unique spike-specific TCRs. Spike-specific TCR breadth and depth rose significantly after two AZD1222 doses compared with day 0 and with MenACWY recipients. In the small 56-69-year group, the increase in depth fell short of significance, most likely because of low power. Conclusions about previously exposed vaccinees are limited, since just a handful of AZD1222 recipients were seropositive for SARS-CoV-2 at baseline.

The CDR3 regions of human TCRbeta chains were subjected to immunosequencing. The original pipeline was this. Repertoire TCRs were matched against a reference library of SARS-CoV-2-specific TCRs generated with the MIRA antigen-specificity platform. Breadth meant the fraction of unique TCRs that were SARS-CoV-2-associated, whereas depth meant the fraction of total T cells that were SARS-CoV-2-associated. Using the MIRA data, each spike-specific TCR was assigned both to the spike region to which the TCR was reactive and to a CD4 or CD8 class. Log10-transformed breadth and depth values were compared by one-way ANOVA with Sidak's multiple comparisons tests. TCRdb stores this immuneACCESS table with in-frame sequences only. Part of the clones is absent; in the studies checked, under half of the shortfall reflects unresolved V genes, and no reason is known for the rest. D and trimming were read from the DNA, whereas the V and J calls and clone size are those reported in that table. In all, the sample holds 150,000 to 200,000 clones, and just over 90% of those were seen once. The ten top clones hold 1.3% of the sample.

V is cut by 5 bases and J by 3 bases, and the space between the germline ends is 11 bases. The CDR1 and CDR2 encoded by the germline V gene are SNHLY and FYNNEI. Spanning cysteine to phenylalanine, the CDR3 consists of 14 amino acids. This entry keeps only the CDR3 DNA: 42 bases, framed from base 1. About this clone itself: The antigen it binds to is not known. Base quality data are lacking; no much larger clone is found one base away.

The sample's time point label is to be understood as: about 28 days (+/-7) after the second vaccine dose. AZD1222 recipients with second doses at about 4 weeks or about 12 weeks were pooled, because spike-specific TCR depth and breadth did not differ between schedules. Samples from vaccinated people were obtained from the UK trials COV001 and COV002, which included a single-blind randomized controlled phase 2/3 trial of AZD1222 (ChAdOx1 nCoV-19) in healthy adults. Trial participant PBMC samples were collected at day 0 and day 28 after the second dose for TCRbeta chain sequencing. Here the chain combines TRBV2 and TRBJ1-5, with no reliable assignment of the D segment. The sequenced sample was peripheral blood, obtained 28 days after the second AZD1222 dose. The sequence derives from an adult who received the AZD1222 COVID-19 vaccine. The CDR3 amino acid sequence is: CASSPSISNQPQHF. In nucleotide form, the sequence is TGTGCCAGCAGTCCTAGCATTTCCAATCAGCCCCAGCATTTT. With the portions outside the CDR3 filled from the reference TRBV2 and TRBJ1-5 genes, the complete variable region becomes EPEVTQTPSHQVTQMGQEVILRCVPISNHLYFYWYRQILGQKVEFLVSFYNNEISEKSEIFDDQFSVERPDGSNFTLKIRSTKLEDSAMYFCASSPSISNQPQHFGDGTRLSIL.